This TCR beta chain was recovered during a study of blood T cell repertoires in COVID-19. At the level of the study: The United States, Italy and Spain were the sources of the acute and convalescent COVID-19 samples. Nucleic acid was either cDNA or gDNA, and it came from T cells, B-cell-depleted T cells, or PBMCs.

In the authors' methods: Using reference gene primer amplification, nucleated cell counts were estimated. Measured with immunoSEQ multiplex PCR; TCRdb has only the in-frame clones, and not every one. V and J calls and clone size come straight from that table; D and trimming were deduced from the DNA. The sample gives around 130,000 clones, under 95% of which show up once; more than 3% is in the top ten. Germline-derived CDR1 and CDR2 are SGHVS and FNYEAQ. There are 15 residues in the CDR3. Between the trimmed V and J ends, which lost 0 bases and 2 bases, there was a span of 8 bases. The TCR originated in a man aged 50-59 years with active COVID-19. Source material: peripheral blood. V and J are TRBV7-6 and TRBJ1-3; tentatively, D is TRBD1 (6 bases). CDR3 sequence: CASSLAQGTGNTIYF. As DNA, the CDR3 is TGTGCCAGCAGCTTAGCACAGGGCACTGGAAACACCATATATTTT. Full variable domain (outside the CDR3, taken from reference TRBV7-6 and TRBJ1-3): GAGVSQSPRYKVTKRGQDVALRCDPISGHVSLYWYRQALGQGPEFLTYFNYEAQQDKSGLPNDRFSAERPEGSISTLTIQRTEQRDSAMYRCASSLAQGTGNTIYFGEGSWLTVV.